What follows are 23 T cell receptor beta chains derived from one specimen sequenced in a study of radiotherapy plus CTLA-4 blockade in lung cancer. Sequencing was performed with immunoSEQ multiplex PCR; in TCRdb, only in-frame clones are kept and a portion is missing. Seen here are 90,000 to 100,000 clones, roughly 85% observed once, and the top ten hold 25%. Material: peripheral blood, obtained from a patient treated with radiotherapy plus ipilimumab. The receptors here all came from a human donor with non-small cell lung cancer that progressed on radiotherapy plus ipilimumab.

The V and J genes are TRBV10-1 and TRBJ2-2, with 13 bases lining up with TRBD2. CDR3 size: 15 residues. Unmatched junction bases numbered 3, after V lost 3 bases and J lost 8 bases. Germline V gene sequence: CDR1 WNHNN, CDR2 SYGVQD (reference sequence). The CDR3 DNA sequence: TGCGCCAGCAGTGATCGGACTAGCGGGAGAGGGGAGCTGTTTTTT. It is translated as CASSDRTSGRGELFF.

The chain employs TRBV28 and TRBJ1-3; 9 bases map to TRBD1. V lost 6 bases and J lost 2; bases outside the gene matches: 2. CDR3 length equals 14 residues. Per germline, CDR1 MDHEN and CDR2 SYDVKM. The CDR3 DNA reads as TGTGCCAGCAGCAGACAGGGGGCTGGAAACACCATATATTTT. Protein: CASSRQGAGNTIYF.

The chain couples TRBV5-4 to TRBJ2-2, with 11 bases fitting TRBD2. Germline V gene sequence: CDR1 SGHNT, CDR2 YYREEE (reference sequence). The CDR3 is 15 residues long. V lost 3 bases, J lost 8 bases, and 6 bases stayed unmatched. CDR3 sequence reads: CASSWPTSGTGELFF. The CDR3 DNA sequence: TGTGCCAGCAGCTGGCCGACTAGCGGGACTGGGGAGCTGTTTTTT.

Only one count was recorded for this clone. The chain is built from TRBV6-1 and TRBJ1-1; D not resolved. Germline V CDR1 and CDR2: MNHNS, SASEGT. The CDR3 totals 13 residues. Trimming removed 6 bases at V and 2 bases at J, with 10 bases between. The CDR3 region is CASRGKANTEAFF. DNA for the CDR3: TGTGCCAGCAGGGGAAAAGCAAACACTGAAGCTTTCTTT.

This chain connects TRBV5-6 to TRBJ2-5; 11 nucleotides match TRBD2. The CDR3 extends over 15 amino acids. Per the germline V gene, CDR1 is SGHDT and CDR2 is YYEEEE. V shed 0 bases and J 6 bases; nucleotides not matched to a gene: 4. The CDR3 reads CASSLELAGEQTQYF. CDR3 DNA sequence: TGTGCCAGCAGCTTGGAACTAGCGGGAGAACAGACCCAGTACTTC.

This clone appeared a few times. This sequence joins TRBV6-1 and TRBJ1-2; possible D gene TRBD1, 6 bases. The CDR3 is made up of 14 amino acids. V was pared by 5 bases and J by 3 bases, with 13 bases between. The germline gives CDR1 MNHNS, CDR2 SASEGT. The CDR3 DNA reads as TGTGCCAGCAGTACACAGGGCAGGGACTATGGCTACACCTTC. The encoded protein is CASSTQGRDYGYTF.

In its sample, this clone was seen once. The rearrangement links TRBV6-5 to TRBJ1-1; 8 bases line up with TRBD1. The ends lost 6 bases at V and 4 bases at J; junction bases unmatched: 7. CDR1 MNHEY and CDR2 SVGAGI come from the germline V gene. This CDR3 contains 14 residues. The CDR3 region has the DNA TGTGCCAGCAGAAAAGGACAGGGACCCACTGAAGCTTTCTTT. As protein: CASRKGQGPTEAFF.

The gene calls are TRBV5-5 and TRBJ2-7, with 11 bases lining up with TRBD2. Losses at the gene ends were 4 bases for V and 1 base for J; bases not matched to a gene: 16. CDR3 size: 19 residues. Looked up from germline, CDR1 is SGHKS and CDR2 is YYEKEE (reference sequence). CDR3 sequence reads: CASSRDRLAGRRVSYEQYF. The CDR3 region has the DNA TGTGCCAGCAGCCGTGACCGACTAGCGGGAAGGAGAGTATCCTACGAGCAGTACTTC.

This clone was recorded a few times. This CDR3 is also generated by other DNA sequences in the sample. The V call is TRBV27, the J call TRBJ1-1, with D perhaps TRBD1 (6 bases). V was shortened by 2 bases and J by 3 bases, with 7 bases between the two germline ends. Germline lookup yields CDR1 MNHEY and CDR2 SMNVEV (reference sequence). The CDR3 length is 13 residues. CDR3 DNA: TGTGCCAGCAGTTTAAACAGGGACACTGAAGCTTTCTTT. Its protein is CASSLNRDTEAFF.

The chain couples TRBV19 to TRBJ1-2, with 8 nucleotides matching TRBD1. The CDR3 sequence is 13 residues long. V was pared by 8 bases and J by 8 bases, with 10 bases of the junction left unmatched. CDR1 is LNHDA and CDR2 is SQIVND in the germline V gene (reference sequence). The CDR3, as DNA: TGTGCCAGTGAACGGACAGGGCAAGGAGGCTACACCTTC. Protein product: CASERTGQGGYTF.

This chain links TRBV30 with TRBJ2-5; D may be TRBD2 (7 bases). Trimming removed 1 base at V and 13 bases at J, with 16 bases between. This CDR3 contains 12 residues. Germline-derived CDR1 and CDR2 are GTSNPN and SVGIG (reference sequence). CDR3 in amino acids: CAWSDQGRVAYF. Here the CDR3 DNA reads TGTGCCTGGAGTGATCAGGGGAGGGTAGCGTACTTC.

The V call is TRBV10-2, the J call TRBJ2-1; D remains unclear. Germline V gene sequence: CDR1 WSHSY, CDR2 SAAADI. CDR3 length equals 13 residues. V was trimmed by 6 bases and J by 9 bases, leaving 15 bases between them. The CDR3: CASRENTATEQFF. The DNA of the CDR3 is TGCGCCAGCAGAGAAAACACAGCTACTGAGCAGTTCTTC.

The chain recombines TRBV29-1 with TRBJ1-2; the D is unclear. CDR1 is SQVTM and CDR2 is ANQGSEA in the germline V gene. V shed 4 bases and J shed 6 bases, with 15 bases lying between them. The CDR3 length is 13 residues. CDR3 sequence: CSVGGWAKNGYTF. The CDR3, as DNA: TGCAGCGTTGGGGGTTGGGCTAAGAATGGCTACACCTTC. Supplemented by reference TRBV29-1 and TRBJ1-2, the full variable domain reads SAVISQKPSRDICQRGTSLTIQCQVDSQVTMMFWYRQQPGQSLTLIATANQGSEATYESGFVIDKFPISRPNLTFSTLTVSNMSPEDSSIYLCSVGGWAKNGYTFGSGTRLTVV.

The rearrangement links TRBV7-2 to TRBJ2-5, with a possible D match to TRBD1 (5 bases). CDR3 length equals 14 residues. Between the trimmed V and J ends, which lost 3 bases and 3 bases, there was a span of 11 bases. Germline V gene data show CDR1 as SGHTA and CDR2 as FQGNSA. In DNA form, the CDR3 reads TGTGCCAGCAGCTTTGGGGCTAAAAAAGAGACCCAGTACTTC. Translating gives CASSFGAKKETQYF.

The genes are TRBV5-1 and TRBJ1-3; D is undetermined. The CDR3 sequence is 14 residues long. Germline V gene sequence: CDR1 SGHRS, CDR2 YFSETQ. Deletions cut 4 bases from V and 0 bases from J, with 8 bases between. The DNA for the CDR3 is TGCGCCAGCAGCCTATCCGTCTCTGGAAACACCATATATTTT. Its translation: CASSLSVSGNTIYF.

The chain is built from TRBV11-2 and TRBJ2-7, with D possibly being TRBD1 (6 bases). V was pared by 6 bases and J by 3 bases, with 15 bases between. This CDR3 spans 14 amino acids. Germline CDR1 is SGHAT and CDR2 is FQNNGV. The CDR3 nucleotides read TGTGCCAGCAGGCAGGGGCTGAAGTTCTACGAGCAGTACTTC. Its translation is CASRQGLKFYEQYF. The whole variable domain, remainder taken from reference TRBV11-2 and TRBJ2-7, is EAGVAQSPRYKIIEKRQSVAFWCNPISGHATLYWYQQILGQGPKLLIQFQNNGVVDDSQLPKDRFSAERLKGVDSTLKIQPAKLEDSAVYLCASRQGLKFYEQYFGPGTRLTVT.

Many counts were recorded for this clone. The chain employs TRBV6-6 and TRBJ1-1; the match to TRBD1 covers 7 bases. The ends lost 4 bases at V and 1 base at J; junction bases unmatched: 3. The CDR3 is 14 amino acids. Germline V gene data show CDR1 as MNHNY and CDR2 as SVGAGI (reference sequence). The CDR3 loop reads CASSWEGANTEAFF. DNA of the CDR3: TGTGCCAGCAGTTGGGAGGGGGCGAACACTGAAGCTTTCTTT.

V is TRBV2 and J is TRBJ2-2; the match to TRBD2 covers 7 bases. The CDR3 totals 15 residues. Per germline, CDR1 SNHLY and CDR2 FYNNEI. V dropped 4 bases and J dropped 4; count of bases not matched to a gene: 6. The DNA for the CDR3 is TGTGCCAGCAGTGCACGCGGGAGAGGCACCGGGGAGCTGTTTTTT. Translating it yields CASSARGRGTGELFF.

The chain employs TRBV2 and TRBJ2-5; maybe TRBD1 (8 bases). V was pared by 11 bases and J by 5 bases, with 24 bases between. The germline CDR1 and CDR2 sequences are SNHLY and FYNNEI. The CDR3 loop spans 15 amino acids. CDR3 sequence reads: CAGLGQGGSRETQYF. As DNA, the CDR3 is TGTGCCGGACTCGGACAGGGAGGGAGTCGCGAGACCCAGTACTTC.

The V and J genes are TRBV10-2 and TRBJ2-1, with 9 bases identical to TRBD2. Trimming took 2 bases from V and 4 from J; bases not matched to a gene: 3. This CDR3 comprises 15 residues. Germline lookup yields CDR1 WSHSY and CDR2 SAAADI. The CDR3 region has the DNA TGCGCCAGCAGTGAGAGCGGGAGGCTTTACAATGAGCAGTTCTTC. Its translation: CASSESGRLYNEQFF.

The CDR3 DNA reads TGCGCCAGCTATATACTCCTAGGGCCGTCACCGTGGGAGCAGTACTTC. This translates into CASYILLGPSPWEQYF. The V call is TRBV4-1, the J call TRBJ2-7; unclear D gene. The CDR3 is 16 residues long. Per the germline V gene, CDR1 is MGHRA and CDR2 is YSYEKL. Trimming shortened V by 8 bases and J by 7 bases, and 27 bases separated the two germline ends.

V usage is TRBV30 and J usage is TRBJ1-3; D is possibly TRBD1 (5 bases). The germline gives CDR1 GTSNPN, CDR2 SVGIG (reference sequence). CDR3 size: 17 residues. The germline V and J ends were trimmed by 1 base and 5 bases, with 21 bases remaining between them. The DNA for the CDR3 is TGTGCCTGGAGTGGAACCTCCCGCAGGGTGTCGAGAAACACCATATATTTT. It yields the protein CAWSGTSRRVSRNTIYF.

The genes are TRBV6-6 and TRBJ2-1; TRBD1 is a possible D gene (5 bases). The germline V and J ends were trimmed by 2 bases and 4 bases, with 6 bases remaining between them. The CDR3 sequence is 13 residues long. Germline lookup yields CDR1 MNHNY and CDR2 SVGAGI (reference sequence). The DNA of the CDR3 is TGTGCCAGCAGTTACGACAGATACAATGAGCAGTTCTTC. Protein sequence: CASSYDRYNEQFF.